Following are 5 T cell receptor beta chains from one sample sequenced in a study of blood T cell repertoires in COVID-19. Using immunoSEQ multiplex PCR, the repertoire was profiled, and TCRdb retains in-frame clones only, with some absent. The sample lists roughly 80,000 clones, about 87% occurring once. Sequenced sample: peripheral blood. These receptors were collected from a human donor in a cohort sampled during active COVID-19.

This clone appeared once. The chain carries TRBV20-1 and TRBJ1-4; D is unresolved. Germline CDR1 and CDR2: DFQATT and SNEGSKA (reference sequence). The CDR3 extends over 11 amino acids. The V end lost 6 bases, the J end lost 5 bases, and 7 bases lay between the germline ends. The CDR3 DNA follows: TGCAGTGCGGAGGCAAATGAAAAACTGTTTTTT. It is translated as CSAEANEKLFF.

This sequence joins TRBV5-6 and TRBJ2-7; a possible D gene is TRBD2 (5 bases). V was cut by 4 bases and J by 2 bases, with 13 bases left in between. The germline gives CDR1 SGHDT, CDR2 YYEEEE. This CDR3 is 14 amino acids long. CDR3 region: CASSPTGYPYEQYF. The CDR3 DNA reads TGTGCCAGCAGCCCTACGGGGTATCCCTACGAGCAGTACTTC.

The chain combines TRBV3-1 (or the pseudogene TRBV3-2) with TRBJ1-4; TRBD1 is a possible D gene (5 bases). Germline lookup yields CDR1 LGHDT and CDR2 YNNKEL (reference sequence). The V gene lost 4 bases and the J gene lost 4 bases, with 10 bases spanning the gap. The CDR3 extends over 14 amino acids. CDR3 residues: CASSPTALNEKLFF. CDR3 sequence (DNA): TGTGCCAGCAGCCCGACAGCGCTTAATGAAAAACTGTTTTTT.

The CDR3 DNA is TGTGCCAGCAGTTCGCCGGGAGGCTACACCTTC. It translates to CASSSPGGYTF. The chain joins TRBV6-6 to TRBJ1-2; D is unresolved. CDR3 length equals 11 residues. With 4 bases removed from V and 8 bases from J, the gap between germline ends came to 8 bases. The V gene's germline CDR1 is MNHNY and CDR2 SVGAGI (reference sequence).

This sequence joins TRBV4-2 and TRBJ2-1; perhaps TRBD2 as D (5 bases). This CDR3 region has 16 residues. V gave up 0 bases and J gave up 2 bases, with 11 bases separating them. The germline V gene has CDR1 LGHNA and CDR2 YNFKEQ. CDR3 sequence reads: CASSQDPEAPYNEQFF. As DNA, the CDR3 is TGTGCCAGCAGCCAAGATCCGGAGGCCCCCTACAATGAGCAGTTCTTC.